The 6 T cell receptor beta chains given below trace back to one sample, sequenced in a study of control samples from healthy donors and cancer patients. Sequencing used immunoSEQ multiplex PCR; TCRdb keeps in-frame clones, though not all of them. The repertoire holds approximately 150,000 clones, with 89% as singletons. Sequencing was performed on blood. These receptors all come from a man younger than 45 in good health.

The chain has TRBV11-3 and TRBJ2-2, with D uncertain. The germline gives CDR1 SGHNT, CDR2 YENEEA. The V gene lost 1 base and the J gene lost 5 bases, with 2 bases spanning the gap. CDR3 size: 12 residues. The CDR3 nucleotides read TGTGCCAGCAGCTTAGGGACCGGGGAGCTGTTTTTT. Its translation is CASSLGTGELFF.

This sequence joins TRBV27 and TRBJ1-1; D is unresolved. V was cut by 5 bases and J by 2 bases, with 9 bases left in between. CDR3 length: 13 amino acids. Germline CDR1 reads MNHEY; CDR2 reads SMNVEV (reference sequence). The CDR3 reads CASSPTSNTEAFF. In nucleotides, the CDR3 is TGTGCCAGCAGTCCGACCTCAAACACTGAAGCTTTCTTT.

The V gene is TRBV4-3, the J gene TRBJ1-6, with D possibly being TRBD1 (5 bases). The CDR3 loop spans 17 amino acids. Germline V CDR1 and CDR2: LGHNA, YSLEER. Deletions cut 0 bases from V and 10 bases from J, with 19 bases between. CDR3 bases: TGCGCCAGCAGCCAAGATAGGGGTGGTACGTACGACTCACCCCTCCACTTT. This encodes CASSQDRGGTYDSPLHF.

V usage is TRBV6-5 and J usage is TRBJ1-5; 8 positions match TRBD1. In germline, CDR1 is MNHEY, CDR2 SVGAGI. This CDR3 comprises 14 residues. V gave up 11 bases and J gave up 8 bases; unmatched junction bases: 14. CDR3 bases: TGTGCCGTCACCGGGACAGGAGATTCTGAGCCCCAGCATTTT. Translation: CAVTGTGDSEPQHF.

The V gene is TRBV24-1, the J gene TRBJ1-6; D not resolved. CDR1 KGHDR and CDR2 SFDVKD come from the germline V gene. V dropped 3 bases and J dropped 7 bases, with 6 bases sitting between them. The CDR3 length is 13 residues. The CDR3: CATSDPWNSPLHF. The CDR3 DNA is TGTGCCACCAGTGATCCCTGGAATTCACCCCTCCACTTT.

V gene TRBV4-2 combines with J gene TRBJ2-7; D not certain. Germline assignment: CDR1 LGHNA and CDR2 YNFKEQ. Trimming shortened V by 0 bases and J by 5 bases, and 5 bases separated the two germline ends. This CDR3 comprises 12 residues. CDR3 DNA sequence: TGTGCCAGCAGCCAAGAGAGGCACGAGCAGTACTTC. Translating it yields CASSQERHEQYF.